This T cell receptor beta chain was documented in a study of T cell responses to AZD1222 COVID-19 vaccine. The overall study: Pooling covered second doses at about 4 or about 12 weeks. Notes on the study in general: Recipients of two AZD1222 doses showed rising Spike-specific TCR breadth and depth. Researchers took repertoire samples only after the peak T cell response had come. Donors were largely white British and mainly female; clonal diversity was possibly underestimated.

The assay was immunoSEQ multiplex PCR, and TCRdb's table has in-frame clones only and misses some. Of about 85,000 clones in the sample, about 90% were seen once. The CDR3 extends over 16 amino acids. In germline, CDR1 is MDHEN, CDR2 SYDVKM. The J segment lost 4 bases and the V segment lost 6 bases, leaving 10 bases of the junction unmatched. This clone was observed a handful of times. Its antigen is currently unknown. V usage is TRBV28 and J usage is TRBJ2-2; 8 positions match TRBD1. This receptor was identified in an adult in good health. The sequenced sample was peripheral blood, obtained on day 0 of AZD1222 vaccination. The CDR3 DNA reads as TGTGCCAGCAGACCCCTGACAGGGGCCGGCACCGGGGAGCTGTTTTTT. This codes for CASRPLTGAGTGELFF.